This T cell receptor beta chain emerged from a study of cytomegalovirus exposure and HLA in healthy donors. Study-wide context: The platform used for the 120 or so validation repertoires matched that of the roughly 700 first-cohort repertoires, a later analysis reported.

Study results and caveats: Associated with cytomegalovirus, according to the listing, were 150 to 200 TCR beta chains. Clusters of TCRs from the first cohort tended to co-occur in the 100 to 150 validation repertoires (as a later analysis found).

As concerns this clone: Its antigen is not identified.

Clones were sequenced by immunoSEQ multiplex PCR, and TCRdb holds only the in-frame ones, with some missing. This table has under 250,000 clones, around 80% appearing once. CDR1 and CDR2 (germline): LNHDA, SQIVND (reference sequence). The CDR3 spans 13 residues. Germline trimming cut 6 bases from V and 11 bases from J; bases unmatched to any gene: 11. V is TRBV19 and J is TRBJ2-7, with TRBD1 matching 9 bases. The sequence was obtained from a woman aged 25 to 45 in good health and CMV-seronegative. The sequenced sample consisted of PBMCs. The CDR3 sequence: CASRPGQGGVEYF. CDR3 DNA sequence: TGTGCCAGTAGACCGGGACAGGGTGGAGTGGAGTACTTC.